The text below deals with one TCR beta chain. These data belong to a study of blood T cell repertoires in COVID-19. V lost 7 bases, J lost 6 bases, and 12 bases lay in between. From germline, CDR1 is MNHEY and CDR2 SVGAGI. The length of the CDR3 is 12 residues. Only in-frame clones appear in the TCRdb table, and some are missing; sequencing was by immunoSEQ multiplex PCR. The repertoire holds 250,000 to 350,000 clones, with over 75% as singletons. The chain has TRBV6-5 and TRBJ1-2; D might be TRBD1 (6 bases). The sample comprised peripheral blood. This receptor was identified in a man between 18 and 29 years old with active or convalescent COVID-19. The CDR3 spells CASNRGGHGYTF. The CDR3 DNA follows: TGTGCCAGCAACCGAGGGGGACATGGCTACACCTTC.